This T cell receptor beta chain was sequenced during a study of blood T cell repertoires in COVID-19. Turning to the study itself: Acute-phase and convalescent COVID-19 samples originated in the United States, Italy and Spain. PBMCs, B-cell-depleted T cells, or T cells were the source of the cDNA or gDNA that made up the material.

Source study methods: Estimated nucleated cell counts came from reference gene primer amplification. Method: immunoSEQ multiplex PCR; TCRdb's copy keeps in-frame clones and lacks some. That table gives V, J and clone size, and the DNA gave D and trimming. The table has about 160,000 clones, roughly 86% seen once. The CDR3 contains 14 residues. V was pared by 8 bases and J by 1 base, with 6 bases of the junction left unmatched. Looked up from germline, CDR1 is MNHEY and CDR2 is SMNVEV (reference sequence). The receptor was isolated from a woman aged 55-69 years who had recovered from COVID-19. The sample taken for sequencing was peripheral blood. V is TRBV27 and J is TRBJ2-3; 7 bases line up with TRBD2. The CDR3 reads CASCRLARTDTQYF. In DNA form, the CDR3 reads TGTGCCAGCTGTAGACTAGCACGCACAGATACGCAGTATTTT.